A single sample gave rise to the 13 T cell receptor beta chains below, sequenced in a study of control samples from healthy donors and cancer patients. Here immunoSEQ multiplex PCR was the method, and the copy in TCRdb shows in-frame clones only, minus some. Of 130,000 or so clones in the sample, roughly 84% are singletons; the top ten hold roughly 3.2%. Sequencing was performed on blood. These receptors were collected from a man between 45 and 60 years old in good health.

CDR3 bases: TGTGCCAGCAGCTTGATCAGCGGGGGGATCCGGGAGACCCAGTACTTC. Translated: CASSLISGGIRETQYF. V gene TRBV7-9 combines with J gene TRBJ2-5; 9 bases are shared with TRBD2. The germline gives CDR1 SEHNR, CDR2 FQNEAQ (reference sequence). V lost 3 bases to trimming and J lost 5 bases; unmatched junction nucleotides: 10. The CDR3 runs to 16 residues.

V usage is TRBV21-1 and J usage is TRBJ2-2; the table assigns TRBD2, which was not confirmed against the DNA. TRBV21-1 is given as a pseudogene. The CDR3 is made up of 18 amino acids. The CDR3 region has the DNA TGTGCCAGCAGCTCCCCGGGGGGGGCGGGGGTGAACACCGGGGAGCTGTTTTTT. Its translation is CASSSPGGAGVNTGELFF.

This clone was seen a single time. The chain employs TRBV28 and TRBJ2-6; no definite D call. The CDR3 is 16 amino acids. Germline CDR1 MDHEN, CDR2 SYDVKM. V shed 7 bases and J shed 1 base, with 14 bases lying between them. In DNA, the CDR3 is TGTGCCAGCAACAACCTTGCCTCGTCTGGGGCCAACGTCCTGACTTTC. It translates to CASNNLASSGANVLTF.

Remarks on this clone: This CDR3 is also generated by other DNA sequences in the sample. J is TRBJ2-5 and V is TRBV11-3; no clear D. V lost 0 bases to trimming and J lost 5 bases, with 10 bases between them. CDR1 and CDR2 (germline): SGHNT, YENEEA. The CDR3 contains 14 residues. The CDR3 here is CASSLDGIGETQYF. The DNA of the CDR3 is TGTGCCAGCAGCTTAGACGGAATCGGGGAGACCCAGTACTTC. Full variable domain (outside the CDR3, taken from reference TRBV11-3 and TRBJ2-5): EAGVVQSPRYKIIEKKQPVAFWCNPISGHNTLYWYLQNLGQGPELLIRYENEEAVDDSQLPKDRFSAERLKGVDSTLKIQPAELGDSAVYLCASSLDGIGETQYFGPGTRLLVL.

This sequence joins TRBV5-1 and TRBJ2-1; a weak D match, TRBD1 (6 bases). Between the trimmed V and J ends, which lost 2 bases and 7 bases, there was a span of 16 bases. Germline CDR1 SGHRS, CDR2 YFSETQ. The CDR3 is made up of 15 amino acids. CDR3 in amino acids: CASSFQVSRGNEQFF. Written as DNA, the CDR3 is TGCGCCAGCAGCTTTCAGGTTTCGAGGGGGAATGAGCAGTTCTTC.

V gene TRBV12-3 or TRBV12-4 combines with J gene TRBJ2-5; 8 bases fit TRBD1. V was pared by 6 bases and J by 3 bases, with 3 bases of the junction left unmatched. The CDR3 covers 13 residues. CDR3 sequence: CASRLGQEETQYF. The CDR3 DNA reads as TGTGCCAGCAGGCTGGGACAGGAAGAGACCCAGTACTTC.

The CDR3 reads CASSFRLAGLGSTDTQYF. The CDR3 region has the DNA TGTGCCAGCAGTTTTCGCCTAGCGGGGCTTGGTAGCACAGATACGCAGTATTTT. V usage is TRBV28 and J usage is TRBJ2-3; 9 positions agree with TRBD2. The germline CDR1 and CDR2 sequences are MDHEN and SYDVKM. This CDR3 has 18 residues. The V and J ends lost 3 bases and 0 bases, in that order; junction bases with no gene match: 10.

V is TRBV7-9 and J is TRBJ2-5, with 7 positions matching TRBD2. CDR1 is SEHNR and CDR2 is FQNEAQ in the germline V gene (reference sequence). The CDR3 has 16 residues. J gave up 3 bases and V 0 bases, and 7 bases lay outside the gene matches. The CDR3 coding sequence is TGTGCCAGCAGCTTAGCATTGGCTAGCGGAAAAGAGACCCAGTACTTC. This codes for CASSLALASGKETQYF.

The chain links TRBV5-1 to TRBJ2-1, with D unresolved. The CDR3 runs to 15 residues. Between the trimmed V and J ends, which lost 0 bases and 0 bases, there was a span of 7 bases. CDR1 is SGHRS and CDR2 is YFSETQ in the germline V gene. This CDR3 reads CASSLAAVSYNEQFF. CDR3 coding DNA: TGCGCCAGCAGCTTGGCGGCGGTCTCCTACAATGAGCAGTTCTTC.

The sample holds one count of this clone. This chain joins TRBV5-1 and TRBJ1-3, with D unresolved. Trimming took 4 bases from V and 0 from J, leaving 17 bases between them. The CDR3 length is 17 residues. Germline lookup yields CDR1 SGHRS and CDR2 YFSETQ. CDR3 protein: CASSPGTFRSSGNTIYF. The CDR3 nucleotides read TGCGCCAGCAGCCCTGGAACCTTTCGCAGCTCTGGAAACACCATATATTTT.

The V and J genes are TRBV3-1 (or the pseudogene TRBV3-2) and TRBJ1-4; D ambiguous. The CDR3 spans 12 residues. Germline V CDR1 and CDR2: LGHDT, YNNKEL (reference sequence). Trimming removed 6 bases at V and 13 bases at J, with 15 bases between. In DNA, the CDR3 is TGTGCCAGCAGTGGGCAGGAAGGGATACTGTTTTTT. This sequence encodes CASSGQEGILFF.

The chain has TRBV30 and TRBJ2-7; the D gene is possibly TRBD1 (6 bases). The CDR3 is 16 residues long. Germline V CDR1 and CDR2: GTSNPN, SVGIG (reference sequence). Between the trimmed V and J ends, which lost 1 base and 6 bases, there was a span of 22 bases. The CDR3 loop reads CAWSEGPPGQFREQYF. CDR3 DNA sequence: TGTGCCTGGAGTGAAGGCCCCCCGGGACAATTCCGCGAGCAGTACTTC.

V and J are TRBV27 and TRBJ1-2, with 12 bases lining up with TRBD1. J lost 8 bases, V lost 6 bases, and 7 bases had no gene match. This CDR3 spans 14 amino acids. Germline V CDR1 and CDR2: MNHEY, SMNVEV (reference sequence). CDR3 nucleotides: TGTGCCAGCAGCAGAACCGGGACAGGGGGCGGCTACACCTTC. It encodes CASSRTGTGGGYTF.